These 17 T cell receptor beta chains originate from one sample sequenced in a study of cytomegalovirus exposure and HLA in healthy donors. Vbeta (60) and Jbeta (13) primers were used in the PCR. Assay: immunoSEQ multiplex PCR; the TCRdb copy retains only in-frame clones and omits some. Here the sample spans about 230,000 clones, more than 70% being singletons. Sequencing used PBMCs. These receptors were obtained from a human donor in good health.

This clone was seen only once. The chain employs TRBV6-5 and TRBJ1-3; D remains ambiguous. The length of the CDR3 is 15 residues. V lost 6 bases and J 1 base, leaving 13 bases between the germline ends. Germline CDR1 MNHEY, CDR2 SVGAGI. The CDR3 DNA reads TGTGCCAGCAGGACGAGAGGAGGGTCTGGAAACACCATATATTTT. It specifies CASRTRGGSGNTIYF.

In DNA form, the CDR3 reads TGTGCCTGGAGTGCGCCCGGGACTAGCGGGAGCGAGACCCAGTACTTC. As protein: CAWSAPGTSGSETQYF. The V and J genes are TRBV30 and TRBJ2-5, with 14 bases aligning to TRBD2. With V trimmed by 1 base and J by 5 bases, 6 bases remained unmatched. The CDR3 is 16 amino acids. Per germline, CDR1 GTSNPN and CDR2 SVGIG (reference sequence).

This chain uses TRBV7-3 with TRBJ2-1; 13 nucleotides match TRBD2. The germline gives CDR1 SGHTA, CDR2 FQGTGA. There are 16 residues in the CDR3. V trimming: 5 bases; J trimming: 8 bases; junction bases outside the gene matches: 9. The CDR3 sequence: CASSRGRGLAGDEQFF. DNA for the CDR3: TGTGCCAGCAGCCGAGGGCGTGGACTAGCGGGAGATGAGCAGTTCTTC.

This chain links TRBV2 with TRBJ2-1; D unclear. V lost 8 bases to trimming and J lost 3 bases, with 11 bases between them. The germline V gene encodes CDR1 SNHLY and CDR2 FYNNEI. The CDR3 is made up of 13 amino acids. The CDR3 coding sequence is TGTGCCAGCGGCCGAGGCCTCTACAATGAGCAGTTCTTC. Encoded protein: CASGRGLYNEQFF.

The CDR3 DNA follows: TGTGCCAGCAGGGTGGGACAGGTGAACACCGGGGAGCTGTTTTTT. Its translation: CASRVGQVNTGELFF. The chain links TRBV6-5 to TRBJ2-2; 8 bases are a match to TRBD1. This CDR3 has 15 residues. Trimming took 6 bases from V and 1 from J; bases not matched to a gene: 4. Looked up from germline, CDR1 is MNHEY and CDR2 is SVGAGI.

The chain employs TRBV28 and TRBJ1-2; a possible D gene is TRBD1 (5 bases). Germline CDR1 reads MDHEN; CDR2 reads SYDVKM. The V end was cut by 7 bases, the J end by 5 bases, with 11 bases between. CDR3 length equals 12 residues. In DNA form, the CDR3 reads TGTGCCAGCAACGTAAAGGGGTATGGCTACACCTTC. Translating it yields CASNVKGYGYTF.

The rearrangement uses TRBV6-1 and TRBJ2-7; D is perhaps TRBD2 (6 bases). Trimming took 4 bases from V and 5 from J, leaving 9 bases between them. CDR3 length equals 12 residues. In germline, CDR1 is MNHNS, CDR2 SASEGT. The CDR3 loop is CASSVWGDEQYF. The CDR3 DNA is TGTGCCAGCAGTGTTTGGGGGGACGAGCAGTACTTC.

This clone was counted once. The J gene is TRBJ2-5, the V gene TRBV30, with 8 bases that match TRBD2. Losses at the gene ends were 3 bases for V and 7 bases for J; bases not matched to a gene: 16. The CDR3 covers 16 residues. Per the germline V gene, CDR1 is GTSNPN and CDR2 is SVGIG (reference sequence). In nucleotides, the CDR3 is TGTGCCTGGAGATCCCAGGGGAGCGGGAGTTTGGGGACCCAGTACTTC. Protein product: CAWRSQGSGSLGTQYF.

The genes are TRBV19 and TRBJ2-7; maybe TRBD2 (6 bases). Germline CDR1 is LNHDA and CDR2 is SQIVND (reference sequence). The CDR3 extends over 16 amino acids. V was pared by 5 bases and J by 7 bases, with 24 bases between. The CDR3 region is CASSFYGTPEGREQYF. The CDR3 DNA reads as TGTGCCAGTAGTTTCTACGGGACTCCGGAAGGTCGAGAGCAGTACTTC.

The V gene is TRBV18, the J gene TRBJ1-4, with 9 bases fitting TRBD1. The CDR3 loop spans 15 amino acids. Germline loops: CDR1 KGHSH, CDR2 LQKENI. Germline trimming cut 2 bases from V and 7 bases from J; bases unmatched to any gene: 5. CDR3 in DNA: TGTGCCAGCTCACCAACCTGGACAGGGGCTGAAAAACTGTTTTTT. Translated: CASSPTWTGAEKLFF.

The rearrangement uses TRBV4-1 and TRBJ2-3; TRBD2 agrees at 9 bases. Germline CDR1 and CDR2: MGHRA and YSYEKL. The CDR3 has 15 residues. Trimming took 2 bases from V and 2 from J; bases not matched to a gene: 2. CDR3 DNA sequence: TGCGCCAGCAGCCAACTAGCGGGACACACAGATACGCAGTATTTT. It encodes CASSQLAGHTDTQYF.

The rearrangement links TRBV7-8 to TRBJ2-7; 8 bases are a match to TRBD2. Trimming cost V 1 base and J 6 bases; bases outside gene matches: 8. The CDR3 is 15 residues long. The germline V gene has CDR1 SGHVS and CDR2 FQNEAQ. DNA for the CDR3: TGTGCCAGCAGCTTAGAGACTAGCGTTCGACTCGAGCAGTACTTC. Encoded protein: CASSLETSVRLEQYF. Variable domain in full (rest from reference TRBV7-8 and TRBJ2-7): GAGVSQSPRYKVAKRGQDVALRCDPISGHVSLFWYQQALGQGPEFLTYFQNEAQLDKSGLPSDRFFAERPEGSVSTLKIQRTQQEDSAVYLCASSLETSVRLEQYFGPGTRLTVT.

The chain has TRBV5-1 and TRBJ2-1; TRBD2 matches at 10 bases. Germline V gene lookup returns CDR1 SGHRS and CDR2 YFSETQ. V lost 2 bases and J lost 7; bases outside the gene matches: 6. The CDR3 length is 15 residues. This CDR3 is CASSFGASGRNEQFF. CDR3 nucleotides: TGCGCCAGCAGCTTTGGTGCTAGCGGGAGAAATGAGCAGTTCTTC.

The chain is built from TRBV28 and TRBJ2-1; 8 bases align to TRBD2. The CDR3 runs 15 residues. V shed 7 bases, J shed 10 bases, and the junction held 15 bases outside the gene matches. Per the germline V gene, CDR1 is MDHEN and CDR2 is SYDVKM. Here the CDR3 reads CASINRWGREVEQFF. In DNA, the CDR3 is TGTGCCAGCATTAACCGTTGGGGGCGGGAGGTGGAGCAGTTCTTC.

This clone came up a few times. CDR3 sequence: CASSLRQGPHEQYF. The CDR3, as DNA: TGTGCCAGCAGCCTACGACAGGGTCCCCACGAGCAGTACTTC. The gene calls are TRBV7-2 and TRBJ2-7, with 7 bases identical to TRBD1. The CDR3 loop spans 14 amino acids. With 5 bases clipped from V and 5 bases from J, the junction kept 9 bases outside the gene matches. Germline-derived CDR1 and CDR2 are SGHTA and FQGNSA.

J is TRBJ2-5 and V is TRBV13; maybe TRBD2 (6 bases). Germline lookup yields CDR1 PRHDT and CDR2 FYEKMQ (reference sequence). The ends were cut back, 5 bases at V and 4 bases at J, with 11 bases in the middle. This CDR3 has 13 residues. CDR3 sequence: CASSPPGVETQYF. The CDR3 nucleotides are TGTGCCAGCAGCCCCCCGGGGGTAGAGACCCAGTACTTC.

The chain couples TRBV2 to TRBJ2-5; 9 nucleotides match TRBD1. V was pared by 2 bases and J by 5 bases, with 9 bases of the junction left unmatched. This CDR3 is built from 16 residues. Per the germline V gene, CDR1 is SNHLY and CDR2 is FYNNEI. CDR3 DNA: TGTGCCAGCAGTGAAAACAGGGGGCTGGGTTGGGAGACCCAGTACTTC. This sequence encodes CASSENRGLGWETQYF.